This T cell receptor beta chain is drawn from a study of technical replicates of blood from several donors. The V segment lost 0 bases and the J segment 0 bases; nucleotides outside the gene matches: 7. CDR1 and CDR2 (germline): SGHRS, YFSETQ. The CDR3 extends over 18 amino acids. The protocol was immunoSEQ multiplex PCR, while the TCRdb copy is restricted to in-frame clones and leaves out a portion. Among tens of thousands of clones listed, approximately 97% were seen once. This clone was found once. The receptor was isolated from a human donor in good health. Sequencing was carried out using T cells isolated from PBMCs. The rearrangement joins TRBV5-1 to TRBJ2-7; TRBD2 matches 12 bases. The CDR3 protein is CASSLGALAGGTSYEQYF. CDR3 coding DNA: TGCGCCAGCAGCTTGGGCGCACTAGCGGGAGGTACCTCCTACGAGCAGTACTTC.